These 23 T cell receptor beta chains were sequenced from one sample in a study of blood T cell repertoires in COVID-19. Sequencing used immunoSEQ multiplex PCR; TCRdb keeps in-frame clones, though not all of them. This table has some 80,000 clones, around 80% appearing once. Sequences were obtained from peripheral blood. The source of these receptors is a human donor in a cohort sampled during active COVID-19.

This chain links TRBV2 with TRBJ1-2; 10 bases map to TRBD1. CDR1 is SNHLY, CDR2 FYNNEI, per germline. The CDR3 runs 14 residues. The trim removed 3 bases at V and 6 bases at J, leaving 4 bases unmatched. The CDR3: CASSDAGTGDGYTF. CDR3 DNA: TGTGCCAGCAGTGACGCCGGGACAGGGGATGGCTACACCTTC.

This chain uses TRBV5-1 with TRBJ1-4, with 9 bases fitting TRBD1. Trimming at V came to 5 bases and at J to 0 bases, leaving 2 bases not matched to a gene. Per the germline V gene, CDR1 is SGHRS and CDR2 is YFSETQ. This CDR3 contains 15 residues. CDR3 nucleotides: TGCGCCAGCAGTCGACAGGGGGCAACTAATGAAAAACTGTTTTTT. Its protein product is CASSRQGATNEKLFF.

The rearrangement links TRBV5-1 to TRBJ2-3; D remains ambiguous. CDR1 and CDR2 (germline): SGHRS, YFSETQ. Trimming took 0 bases from V and 1 from J, leaving 3 bases between them. This CDR3 comprises 13 residues. The CDR3 DNA sequence: TGCGCCAGCAGCTTGGCTGGCACAGATACGCAGTATTTT. Its translation: CASSLAGTDTQYF.

The rearrangement uses TRBV7-9 and TRBJ2-7, with a possible D match to TRBD1 (7 bases). Deletions cut 5 bases from V and 1 base from J, with 15 bases between. There are 15 residues in the CDR3. Per germline, CDR1 SEHNR and CDR2 FQNEAQ (reference sequence). CDR3 coding DNA: TGTGCCAGCAGCGACGGGGGACAGATATCCTACGAGCAGTACTTC. Translating gives CASSDGGQISYEQYF.

The rearrangement joins TRBV11-2 to TRBJ2-7; 7 positions match TRBD1. Germline CDR1 SGHAT, CDR2 FQNNGV. V was pared by 5 bases and J by 2 bases, with 9 bases of the junction left unmatched. The CDR3 is made up of 15 amino acids. The CDR3 region has the DNA TGTGCCAGCAGCCACCTCCGGGACAGAACCTACGAGCAGTACTTC. Its protein product is CASSHLRDRTYEQYF.

The V gene is TRBV30, the J gene TRBJ2-7; no definite D call. Trimming took off 2 bases at V and 3 bases at J, with 14 bases between the two ends. From germline, CDR1 is GTSNPN and CDR2 SVGIG (reference sequence). The CDR3 is 14 amino acids. For the CDR3, the DNA is TGTGCCTGGAGTCCCGAGAGGTCCTTCTACGAGCAGTACTTC. It yields the protein CAWSPERSFYEQYF.

The chain couples TRBV11-2 to TRBJ1-2, with TRBD1 as a possible D gene (5 bases). The CDR3 is 13 residues long. V lost 0 bases and J 4 bases, leaving 6 bases between the germline ends. Germline-derived CDR1 and CDR2 are SGHAT and FQNNGV. The CDR3 is CASSLDRAYGYTF. DNA for the CDR3: TGTGCCAGCAGCTTAGACAGGGCCTATGGCTACACCTTC.

The gene calls are TRBV7-3 and TRBJ2-2; tentative D call: TRBD2 (7 bases). V lost 5 bases and J lost 6, with 16 bases in between. The CDR3 spans 15 residues. Germline CDR1 is SGHTA and CDR2 is FQGTGA. The DNA for the CDR3 is TGTGCCAGCAGCCCGGGGGGCTACCGGGCCGGGGAGCTGTTTTTT. Translated, it gives CASSPGGYRAGELFF.

The chain combines TRBV7-8 with TRBJ1-5; 8 bases match TRBD1. The CDR3 sequence is 16 residues long. Looked up from germline, CDR1 is SGHVS and CDR2 is FQNEAQ. Trimming removed 5 bases from V and 6 bases from J; junction bases left unmatched: 12. CDR3 bases: TGTGCCAGCAGCGGAGCCGACAGGGGAGGTGGTCAGCCCCAGCATTTT. Encoded protein: CASSGADRGGGQPQHF.

This chain links TRBV6-1 with TRBJ2-4; D possibly corresponds to TRBD2 (5 bases). The V end lost 1 base, the J end lost 0 bases, and 13 bases lay between the germline ends. The germline CDR1 and CDR2 sequences are MNHNS and SASEGT. The CDR3 contains 17 residues. The CDR3 DNA reads TGTGCCAGCAGTGAAGGCGGGCTGCAGCTAGCCAAAAACATTCAGTACTTC. It specifies CASSEGGLQLAKNIQYF.

V is TRBV19 and J is TRBJ1-2; TRBD1 matches at 9 bases. Trimming at V came to 6 bases and at J to 1 base, leaving 6 bases not matched to a gene. CDR1 LNHDA and CDR2 SQIVND come from the germline V gene (reference sequence). This CDR3 comprises 15 residues. CDR3 sequence (DNA): TGTGCCAGTAGGGACAGGGGTGGAGGTAACTATGGCTACACCTTC. It is translated as CASRDRGGGNYGYTF.

This clone was seen a handful of times. The gene calls are TRBV6-6 and TRBJ1-5, with D perhaps matching TRBD1 (5 bases). The germline CDR1 and CDR2 sequences are MNHNY and SVGAGI (reference sequence). V dropped 7 bases and J dropped 2 bases, with 12 bases sitting between them. The CDR3 has 14 amino acids. CDR3 protein: CASTGRQGNQPQHF. CDR3 coding DNA: TGTGCCAGCACAGGGAGGCAGGGCAATCAGCCCCAGCATTTT.

This chain joins TRBV6-8 and TRBJ1-2; D is perhaps TRBD1 (6 bases). Germline V gene lookup returns CDR1 MNHGY and CDR2 SAAAGT. The CDR3 spans 15 residues. Deletions cut 4 bases from V and 2 bases from J, with 14 bases between. CDR3 region: CASSWGGRGNYGYTF. The CDR3 nucleotides read TGTGCCAGCAGTTGGGGGGGGAGGGGGAACTATGGCTACACCTTC.

The genes are TRBV7-2 and TRBJ2-4; TRBD2 matches at 12 bases. V shed 3 bases and J 4 bases; nucleotides not matched to a gene: 10. The germline V gene has CDR1 SGHTA and CDR2 FQGNSA. This CDR3 is built from 18 residues. CDR3 coding DNA: TGTGCCAGCAGCTTGGGGATGACTAGCGGGGGAGTTAAAAACATTCAGTACTTC. This codes for CASSLGMTSGGVKNIQYF.

V usage is TRBV28 and J usage is TRBJ2-2, with 10 nucleotides matching TRBD2. From germline, CDR1 is MDHEN and CDR2 SYDVKM. Trimming at V came to 5 bases and at J to 3 bases, leaving 6 bases not matched to a gene. The CDR3 has 16 amino acids. The CDR3 spells CASSPPLAGDTGELFF. The CDR3 region has the DNA TGTGCCAGCAGTCCCCCGCTAGCGGGGGACACCGGGGAGCTGTTTTTT.

A few counts support this clone. The chain joins TRBV24-1 to TRBJ2-6, with D perhaps TRBD2 (6 bases). The germline V gene encodes CDR1 KGHDR and CDR2 SFDVKD. The CDR3 extends over 20 amino acids. Deletions cut 8 bases from V and 0 bases from J, with 25 bases between. CDR3 DNA: TGTGCCACCATCCCGGACTACCGGGACCGGGAAAGCTCTGGGGCCAACGTCCTGACTTTC. This codes for CATIPDYRDRESSGANVLTF.

V usage is TRBV2 and J usage is TRBJ2-7; weak D call: TRBD1 (9 bases). Germline values: CDR1 SNHLY, CDR2 FYNNEI. The CDR3 runs 20 residues. Trimming shortened V by 3 bases and J by 2 bases, and 29 bases separated the two germline ends. The CDR3 sequence: CASSESRDRVPGTSPYEQYF. The CDR3 DNA is TGTGCCAGCAGTGAGAGTCGGGACAGGGTTCCCGGGACTAGTCCCTACGAGCAGTACTTC.

The chain has TRBV7-9 and TRBJ1-1; tentatively, D is TRBD1 (5 bases). The V gene's germline CDR1 is SEHNR and CDR2 FQNEAQ (reference sequence). V was cut by 5 bases and J by 0 bases, with 10 bases left in between. There are 14 residues in the CDR3. CDR3 loop: CASSGQSLNTEAFF. The CDR3 DNA reads TGTGCCAGCAGCGGACAAAGCCTGAACACTGAAGCTTTCTTT. The variable domain in full, with the rest retrieved from reference TRBV7-9 and TRBJ1-1, is DTGVSQNPRHKITKRGQNVTFRCDPISEHNRLYWYRQTLGQGPEFLTYFQNEAQLEKSRLLSDRFSAERPKGSFSTLEIQRTEQGDSAMYLCASSGQSLNTEAFFGQGTRLTVV.

This clone came up a few times. The chain is built from TRBV2 and TRBJ2-7, with 8 bases lining up with TRBD1. Germline V CDR1 and CDR2: SNHLY, FYNNEI. V shed 6 bases and J 7 bases; nucleotides not matched to a gene: 14. The CDR3 is made up of 15 amino acids. The CDR3 here is CASSATGTGTGEQYF. CDR3 sequence (DNA): TGTGCCAGCAGCGCGACCGGGACAGGCACGGGGGAGCAGTACTTC.

The chain uses TRBV29-1 and TRBJ2-3; D is ambiguous. The CDR3 loop spans 13 amino acids. V lost 4 bases to trimming and J lost 2 bases, with 10 bases between them. Germline CDR1 is SQVTM and CDR2 is ANQGSEA. Written as DNA, the CDR3 is TGCAGCGTTGCGGCAGGATCCACAGATACGCAGTATTTT. Encoded protein: CSVAAGSTDTQYF.

The chain employs TRBV12-3 or TRBV12-4 and TRBJ2-2; D ambiguous. The CDR3 sequence is 13 residues long. Deletions cut 3 bases from V and 6 bases from J, with 8 bases between. CDR3 nucleotides: TGTGCCAGCAGTTTCGGTCCTCCCGGGGAGCTGTTTTTT. This encodes CASSFGPPGELFF.

This clone appeared once. The J gene is TRBJ2-7, the V gene TRBV5-1; D perhaps matches TRBD1 (6 bases). Germline values: CDR1 SGHRS, CDR2 YFSETQ. The CDR3 is made up of 15 amino acids. V was cut by 3 bases and J by 0 bases, with 13 bases left in between. The CDR3 is CASSYGQRSSYEQYF. CDR3 bases: TGCGCCAGCAGCTACGGACAGCGGAGCTCCTACGAGCAGTACTTC.

This sequence joins TRBV5-1 and TRBJ1-4; 9 bases are shared with TRBD1. Germline V gene data show CDR1 as SGHRS and CDR2 as YFSETQ. V gave up 3 bases and J gave up 8 bases; unmatched junction bases: 8. This CDR3 is 15 amino acids long. The CDR3 DNA follows: TGCGCCAGCAGCTCGTCCGGGACAGGGTGGGAAAAACTGTTTTTT. Translating it yields CASSSSGTGWEKLFF.